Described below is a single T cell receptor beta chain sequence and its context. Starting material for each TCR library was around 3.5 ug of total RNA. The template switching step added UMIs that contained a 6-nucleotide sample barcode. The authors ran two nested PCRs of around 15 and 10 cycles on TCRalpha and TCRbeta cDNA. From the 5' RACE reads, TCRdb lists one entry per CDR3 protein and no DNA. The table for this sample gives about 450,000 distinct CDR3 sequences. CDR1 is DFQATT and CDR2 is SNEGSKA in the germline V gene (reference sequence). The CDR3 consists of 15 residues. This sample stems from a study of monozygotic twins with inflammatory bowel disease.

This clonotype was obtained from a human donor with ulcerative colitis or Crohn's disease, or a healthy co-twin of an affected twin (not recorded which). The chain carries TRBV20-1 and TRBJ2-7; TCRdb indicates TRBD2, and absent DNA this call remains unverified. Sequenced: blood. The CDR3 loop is CSAREGTDGLSEQYF.